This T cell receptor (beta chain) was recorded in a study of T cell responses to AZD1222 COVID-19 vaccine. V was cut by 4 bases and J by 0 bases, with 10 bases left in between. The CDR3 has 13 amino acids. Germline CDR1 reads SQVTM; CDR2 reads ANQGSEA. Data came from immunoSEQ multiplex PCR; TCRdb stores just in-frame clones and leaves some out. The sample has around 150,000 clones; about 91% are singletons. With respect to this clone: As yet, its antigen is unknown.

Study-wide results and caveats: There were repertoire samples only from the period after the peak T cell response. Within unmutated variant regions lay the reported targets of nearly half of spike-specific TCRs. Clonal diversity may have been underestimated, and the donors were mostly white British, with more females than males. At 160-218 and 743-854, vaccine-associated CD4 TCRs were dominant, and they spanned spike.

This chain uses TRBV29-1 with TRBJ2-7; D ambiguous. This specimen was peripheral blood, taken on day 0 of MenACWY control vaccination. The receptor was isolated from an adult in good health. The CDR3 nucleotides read TGCAGCGTTGGTCTCCACAGCTCCTACGAGCAGTACTTC. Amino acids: CSVGLHSSYEQYF.